This TCR beta chain was documented in a study of tumor-infiltrating lymphocytes in primary liver carcinoma. Co-extraction of RNA and DNA was performed on about 19-33 mg of unsorted bulk tissue. Surgical resection served as treatment for the primary liver carcinoma of these patients. The study's findings and limits: Detection in all five tumor regions applied to only about 7-25% of top clones. When set against blood, tumors had a significantly higher top-250-clone fraction (p = 0.039).

Details on this clonotype: Its antigen is as yet unknown.

Using a constant-region primer together with ProtoScript II reverse transcriptase, TCR beta cDNA was made from about 490 ng of total RNA. Slightly modified ARM-PCR with three nested multiplex PCR rounds yielded TCR beta libraries. Each of the first two PCR rounds ran roughly 10 cycles with TRBV1-TRBV30 forward and C-beta reverse primers. TCRdb re-derived calls from the multiplex PCR reads in MiXCR, one entry per CDR3 protein. Of fewer than 75,000 distinct CDR3 sequences in the sample, about two thirds were seen once. Germline-derived CDR1 and CDR2 are SQVTM and ANQGSEA. The CDR3 totals 15 residues. What was sequenced was liver tumor tissue from sampling region 4. Subset indicated: tumor region T4, right-lateral pole. The chain is built from TRBV29-1 and TRBJ2-3, with 13 bases matching TRBD2. The clonotype comes from a man aged 40-55 years with primary liver carcinoma and hepatitis B virus infection. CDR3 region: CIAWTSGSATDTQYF. For the CDR3, the DNA is TGCATCGCCTGGACTAGCGGGAGTGCAACAGATACGCAGTATTTT.